Below are 2 T cell receptor beta chains sequenced from a single sample in a study of CD4 and CD8 cells across lung adenocarcinoma regions. TCRdb called the PCR reads again in MiXCR, with one record for every CDR3 protein. The sample includes around 15,000 distinct CDR3 sequences, around 45% of them seen just once. Sample: CD4+ T cells from the center of a lung tumor. Receptors originate from a male donor with lung adenocarcinoma. The CD4 and CD8 labels of this study may be unreliable.

The rearrangement links TRBV27 to TRBJ2-5; tentative D call: TRBD2 (5 bases). Judging by the DNA end, TRBJ2-7 fits better; the J call may be wrong. The CDR3 extends over 14 amino acids. CDR1 MNHEY and CDR2 SMNVEV come from the germline V gene (reference sequence). Here the CDR3 DNA reads TGTGCCAGCAGTTTAAGAGGGAGAGCCTACGAGCAGTACTTC. Residues: CASSLRGRAYEQYF.

This clonotype was observed a handful of times. This chain joins TRBV10-1 and TRBJ1-2; D unresolved. The germline V and J ends were trimmed by 5 bases and 9 bases, with 19 bases remaining between them. In germline, CDR1 is WNHNN, CDR2 SYGVQD (reference sequence). The CDR3 loop spans 14 amino acids. CDR3 sequence (DNA): TGCGCCAGCAGTCCAGGATTACCTCTATGGAGCTACACCTTC. It is translated as CASSPGLPLWSYTF.